Below are 2 T cell receptor beta chains sequenced from a single sample in a study of T cell responses to AZD1222 COVID-19 vaccine. The repertoire was sequenced with immunoSEQ multiplex PCR; TCRdb's copy has only in-frame clones and lacks some. Seen here are 150,000 to 200,000 clones, about 92% observed once, and the top ten hold more than 0.8%. The sample consisted of peripheral blood, taken on day 0 of AZD1222 vaccination. The receptors derive from an adult in good health.

V is TRBV7-2 and J is TRBJ2-2; D gene unclear. The CDR3 spans 16 residues. CDR1 is SGHTA, CDR2 FQGNSA, per germline. The V end lost 1 base, the J end lost 1 base, and 10 bases lay between the germline ends. In DNA form, the CDR3 reads TGTGCCAGCAGCTTAGAACCCCCGGGGAACACCGGGGAGCTGTTTTTT. Amino acid sequence: CASSLEPPGNTGELFF.

This sequence joins TRBV5-4 and TRBJ1-3; D not resolved. The germline V and J ends were trimmed by 0 bases and 16 bases, with 11 bases remaining between them. This CDR3 is built from 11 residues. Germline V gene lookup returns CDR1 SGHNT and CDR2 YYREEE (reference sequence). The CDR3 spells CASSLGLTTYF. The DNA of the CDR3 is TGTGCCAGCAGCTTGGGCCTCACAACTTATTTT.